The 2 T cell receptor beta chains given below trace back to one sample, sequenced in a study of T cell clonality in common variable immunodeficiency. Findings and caveats of the study: In common variable immunodeficiency, TCR beta chains reportedly carried fewer deletions and N-nucleotide insertions.

Which antigens these TCRs recognize remains unknown. Profiling relied on immunoSEQ multiplex PCR, and the TCRdb table lists in-frame clones only, not all of them. The ten most abundant clones cover 4.9% of a sample with about 15,000 clones. The sequencing input was peripheral blood mononuclear cells. The source is a human donor with common variable immunodeficiency.

A note on this clone: The CDR3 end falls 3 residues outside the read, so it is completed with the germline J gene. The genes are TRBV20-1 and TRBJ2-7, with a weak D call TRBD2 (5 bases). With 6 bases removed from V and 3 bases from J, the gap between germline ends came to 12 bases. Germline assignment: CDR1 DFQATT and CDR2 SNEGSKA (reference sequence). This CDR3 contains 12 residues. The chain's CDR3 is CSAQPTSYEQYF. CDR3 DNA (partial): TGCAGTGCCCAACCCACTAGCTACGAG.

Comments on this clone: The read terminates 3 residues before the CDR3 end, so the remaining end is supplied by the germline J gene. This chain connects TRBV19 to TRBJ2-7; 14 bases agree with TRBD2. The trim removed 9 bases at V and 3 bases at J, leaving 4 bases unmatched. The CDR3 runs 14 residues. The germline gives CDR1 LNHDA, CDR2 SQIVND (reference sequence). CDR3 loop: CASGTSGSGYEQYF. Partial CDR3 DNA: TGTGCCAGCGGGACTAGCGGGAGTGGCTACGAG.